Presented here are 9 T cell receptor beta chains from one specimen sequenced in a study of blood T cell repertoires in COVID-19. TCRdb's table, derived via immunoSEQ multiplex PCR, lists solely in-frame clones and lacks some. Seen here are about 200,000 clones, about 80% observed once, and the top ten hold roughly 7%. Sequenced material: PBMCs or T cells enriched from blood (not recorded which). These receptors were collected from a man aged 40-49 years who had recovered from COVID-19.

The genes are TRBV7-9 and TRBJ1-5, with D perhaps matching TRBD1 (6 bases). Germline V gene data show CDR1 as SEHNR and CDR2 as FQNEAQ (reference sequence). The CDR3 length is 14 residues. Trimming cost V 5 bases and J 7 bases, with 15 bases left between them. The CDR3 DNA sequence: TGTGCCAGCAGCCCCCGGGACATAGGGCAGCCCCAGCATTTT. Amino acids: CASSPRDIGQPQHF.

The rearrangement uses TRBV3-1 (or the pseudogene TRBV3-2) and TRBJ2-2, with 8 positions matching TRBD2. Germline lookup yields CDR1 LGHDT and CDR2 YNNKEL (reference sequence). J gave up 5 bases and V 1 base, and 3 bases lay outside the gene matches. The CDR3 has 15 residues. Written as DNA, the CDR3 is TGTGCCAGCAGCCAAGCAGCGGGGGTTACCGGGGAGCTGTTTTTT. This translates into CASSQAAGVTGELFF.

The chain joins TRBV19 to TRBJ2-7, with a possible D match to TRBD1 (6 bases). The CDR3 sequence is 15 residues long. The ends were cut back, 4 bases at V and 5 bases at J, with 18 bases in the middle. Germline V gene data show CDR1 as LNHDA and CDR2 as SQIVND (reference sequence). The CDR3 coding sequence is TGTGCCAGTAGTAGACGGGCCGTAAGGGACAACGAGCAGTACTTC. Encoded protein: CASSRRAVRDNEQYF.

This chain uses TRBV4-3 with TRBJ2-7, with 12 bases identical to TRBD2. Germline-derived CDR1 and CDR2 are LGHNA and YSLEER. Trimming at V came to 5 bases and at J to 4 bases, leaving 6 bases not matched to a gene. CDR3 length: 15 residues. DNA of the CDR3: TGCGCCAGCAGCTATGGACTAGCGGGGACGTACGAGCAGTACTTC. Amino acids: CASSYGLAGTYEQYF.

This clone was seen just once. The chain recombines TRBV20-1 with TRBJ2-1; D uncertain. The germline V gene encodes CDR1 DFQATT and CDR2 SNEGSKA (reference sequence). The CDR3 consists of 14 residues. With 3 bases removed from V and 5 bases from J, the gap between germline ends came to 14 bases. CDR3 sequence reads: CSASGSQQDNEQFF. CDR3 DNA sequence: TGCAGTGCTAGTGGTAGCCAGCAAGACAATGAGCAGTTCTTC.

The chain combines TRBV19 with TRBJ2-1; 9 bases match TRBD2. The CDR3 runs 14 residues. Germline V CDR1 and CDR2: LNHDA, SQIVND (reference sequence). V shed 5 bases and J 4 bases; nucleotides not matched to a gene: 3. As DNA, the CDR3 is TGTGCCAGTAGTGCGGGGGGGGATTACAATGAGCAGTTCTTC. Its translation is CASSAGGDYNEQFF.

The CDR3 here is CASSMMLGQNGYTF. CDR3 sequence (DNA): TGTGCCAGTAGTATGATGCTTGGACAGAATGGCTACACCTTC. The rearrangement joins TRBV19 to TRBJ1-2, with D perhaps matching TRBD1 (6 bases). V gave up 3 bases and J gave up 6 bases, with 14 bases separating them. CDR1 LNHDA and CDR2 SQIVND come from the germline V gene (reference sequence). The CDR3 has 14 residues.

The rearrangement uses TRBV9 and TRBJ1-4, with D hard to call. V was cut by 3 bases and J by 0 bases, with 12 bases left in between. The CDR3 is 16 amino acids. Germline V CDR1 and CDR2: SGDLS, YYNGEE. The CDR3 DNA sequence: TGTGCCAGCAGCGAAGGCGGAGGAGCAACTAATGAAAAACTGTTTTTT. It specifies CASSEGGGATNEKLFF.

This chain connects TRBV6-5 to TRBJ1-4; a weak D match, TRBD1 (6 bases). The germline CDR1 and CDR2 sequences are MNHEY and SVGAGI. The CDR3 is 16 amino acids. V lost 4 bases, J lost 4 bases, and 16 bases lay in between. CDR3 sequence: CASSWTAPLSNEKLFF. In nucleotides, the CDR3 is TGTGCCAGCAGTTGGACAGCGCCCCTTAGTAATGAAAAACTGTTTTTT.